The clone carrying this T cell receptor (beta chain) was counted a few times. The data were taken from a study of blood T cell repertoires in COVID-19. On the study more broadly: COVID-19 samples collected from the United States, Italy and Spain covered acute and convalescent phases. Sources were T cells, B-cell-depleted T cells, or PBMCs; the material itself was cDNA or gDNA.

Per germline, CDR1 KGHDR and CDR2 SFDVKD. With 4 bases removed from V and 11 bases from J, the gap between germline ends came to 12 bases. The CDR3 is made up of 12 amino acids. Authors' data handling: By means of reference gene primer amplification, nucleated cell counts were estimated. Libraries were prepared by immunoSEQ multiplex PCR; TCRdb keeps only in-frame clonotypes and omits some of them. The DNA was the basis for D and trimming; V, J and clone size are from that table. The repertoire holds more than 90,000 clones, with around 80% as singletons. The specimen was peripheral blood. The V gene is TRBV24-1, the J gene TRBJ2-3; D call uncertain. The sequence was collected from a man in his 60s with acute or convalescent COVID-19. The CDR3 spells CATSDPSSMQYF. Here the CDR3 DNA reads TGTGCCACCAGTGACCCATCGAGTATGCAGTATTTT.